This paragraph covers one T cell receptor beta chain sequence. Its specificity is unknown. The source of the sample is a study of T cell responses to AZD1222 COVID-19 vaccine. Overall study findings and caveats: Vaccine-associated CD4 TCRs ranged over spike, dominating at 160-218 and 743-854. It should be noted that donors were predominantly white British and more often female, and clonal diversity was possibly underestimated. The breadth and depth of Spike-specific TCRs increased once two AZD1222 doses had been given.

TCRdb's table, derived via immunoSEQ multiplex PCR, lists solely in-frame clones and lacks some. This repertoire shows around 69,000 clones, approximately 91% found once; its top ten account for approximately 11%. The sequenced sample was peripheral blood, obtained on day 0 of AZD1222 vaccination. The TCR originated in an adult in good health.

CDR3 residues: CASSERQAHSGNTIYF. For the CDR3, the DNA is TGTGCCAGCAGTGAGAGACAGGCGCACTCTGGAAACACCATATATTTT. This rearrangement joins TRBV6-2 or TRBV6-3 to TRBJ1-3; a possible D gene is TRBD1 (6 bases). Per the germline V gene, CDR1 is MNHEY and CDR2 is SVGEGT. The CDR3 is 16 residues long. V was trimmed by 5 bases and J by 0 bases, leaving 14 bases between them.